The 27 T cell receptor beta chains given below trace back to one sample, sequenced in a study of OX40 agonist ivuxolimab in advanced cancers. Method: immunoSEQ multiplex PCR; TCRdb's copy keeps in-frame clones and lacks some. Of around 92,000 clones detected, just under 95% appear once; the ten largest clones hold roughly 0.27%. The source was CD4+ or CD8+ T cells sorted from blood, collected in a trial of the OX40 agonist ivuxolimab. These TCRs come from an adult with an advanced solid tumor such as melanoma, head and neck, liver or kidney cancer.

This CDR3 reads CASSPQGWGETQYF. The CDR3 DNA follows: TGTGCCAGCAGCCCCCAGGGGTGGGGGGAGACCCAGTACTTC. This rearrangement joins TRBV5-5 to TRBJ2-5; D is possibly TRBD1 (6 bases). The CDR3 runs to 14 residues. Trimming left V 4 bases short and J 5 bases short, with 15 bases between. CDR1 is SGHKS and CDR2 is YYEKEE in the germline V gene (reference sequence). The whole variable domain, filled in from reference TRBV5-5 and TRBJ2-5, reads DAGVTQSPTHLIKTRGQQVTLRCSPISGHKSVSWYQQVLGQGPQFIFQYYEKEERGRGNFPDRFSARQFPNYSSELNVNALLLGDSALYLCASSPQGWGETQYFGPGTRLLVL.

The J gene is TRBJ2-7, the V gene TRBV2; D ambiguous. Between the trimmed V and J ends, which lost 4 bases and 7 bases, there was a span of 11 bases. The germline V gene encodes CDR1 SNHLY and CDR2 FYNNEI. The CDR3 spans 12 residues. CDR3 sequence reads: CASSGEHREQYF. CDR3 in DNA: TGTGCCAGCAGTGGGGAACACCGGGAGCAGTACTTC.

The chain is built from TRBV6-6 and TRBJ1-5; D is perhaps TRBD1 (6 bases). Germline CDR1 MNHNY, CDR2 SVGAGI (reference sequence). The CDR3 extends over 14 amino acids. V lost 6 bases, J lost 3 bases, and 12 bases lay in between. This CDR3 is CASSSRQVNQPQHF. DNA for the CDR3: TGTGCCAGCAGCTCTCGACAGGTCAATCAGCCCCAGCATTTT.

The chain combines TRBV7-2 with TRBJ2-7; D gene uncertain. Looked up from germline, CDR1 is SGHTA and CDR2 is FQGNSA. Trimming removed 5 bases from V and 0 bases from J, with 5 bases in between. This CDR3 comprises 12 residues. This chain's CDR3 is CASSANSYEQYF. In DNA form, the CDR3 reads TGTGCCAGCAGCGCCAACTCCTACGAGCAGTACTTC.

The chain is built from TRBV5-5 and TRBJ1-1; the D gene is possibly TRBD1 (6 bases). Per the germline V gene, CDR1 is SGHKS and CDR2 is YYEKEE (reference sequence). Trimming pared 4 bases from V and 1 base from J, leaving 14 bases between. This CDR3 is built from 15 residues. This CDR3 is CASSLVGGRNTEAFF. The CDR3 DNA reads TGTGCCAGCAGCCTCGTGGGGGGGCGGAACACTGAAGCTTTCTTT. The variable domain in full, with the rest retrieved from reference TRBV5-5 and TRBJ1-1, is DAGVTQSPTHLIKTRGQQVTLRCSPISGHKSVSWYQQVLGQGPQFIFQYYEKEERGRGNFPDRFSARQFPNYSSELNVNALLLGDSALYLCASSLVGGRNTEAFFGQGTRLTVV.

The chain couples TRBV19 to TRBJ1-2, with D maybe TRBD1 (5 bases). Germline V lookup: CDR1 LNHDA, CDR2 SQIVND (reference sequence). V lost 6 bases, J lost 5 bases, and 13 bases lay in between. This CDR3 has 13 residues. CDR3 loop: CASSHLGPYGYTF. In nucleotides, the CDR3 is TGTGCCAGTAGCCACCTGGGGCCTTATGGCTACACCTTC.

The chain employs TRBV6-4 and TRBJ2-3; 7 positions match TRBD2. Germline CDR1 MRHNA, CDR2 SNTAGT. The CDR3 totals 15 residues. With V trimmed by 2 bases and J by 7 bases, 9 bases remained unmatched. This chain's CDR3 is CASSDMAGEIYTQYF. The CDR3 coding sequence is TGTGCCAGCAGTGACATGGCGGGAGAAATATATACGCAGTATTTT.

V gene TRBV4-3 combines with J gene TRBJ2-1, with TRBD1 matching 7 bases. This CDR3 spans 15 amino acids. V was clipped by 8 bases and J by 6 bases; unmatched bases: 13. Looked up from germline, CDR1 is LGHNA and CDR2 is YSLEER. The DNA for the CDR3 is TGCGCCAGCGGCACGACAGGGCTTACTAGCAATGAGCAGTTCTTC. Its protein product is CASGTTGLTSNEQFF.

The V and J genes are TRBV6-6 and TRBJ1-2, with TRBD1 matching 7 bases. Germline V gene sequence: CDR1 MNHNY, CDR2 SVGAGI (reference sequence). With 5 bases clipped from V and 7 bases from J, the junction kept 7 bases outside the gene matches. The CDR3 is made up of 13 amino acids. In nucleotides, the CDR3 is TGTGCCAGCAGTCCCCAGGGGGACTCTGGCTACACCTTC. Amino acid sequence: CASSPQGDSGYTF.

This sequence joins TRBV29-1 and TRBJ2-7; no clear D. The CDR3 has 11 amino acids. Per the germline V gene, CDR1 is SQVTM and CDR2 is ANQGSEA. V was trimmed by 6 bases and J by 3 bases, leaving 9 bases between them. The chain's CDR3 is CSVATDYEQYV. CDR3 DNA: TGCAGCGTGGCAACAGACTACGAGCAGTACGTC.

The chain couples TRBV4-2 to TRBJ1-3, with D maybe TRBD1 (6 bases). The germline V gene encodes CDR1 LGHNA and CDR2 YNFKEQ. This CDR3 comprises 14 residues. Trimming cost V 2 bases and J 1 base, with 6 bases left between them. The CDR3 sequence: CASSQRGSGNTIYF. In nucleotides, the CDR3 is TGTGCCAGCAGCCAAAGGGGGTCTGGAAACACCATATATTTT.

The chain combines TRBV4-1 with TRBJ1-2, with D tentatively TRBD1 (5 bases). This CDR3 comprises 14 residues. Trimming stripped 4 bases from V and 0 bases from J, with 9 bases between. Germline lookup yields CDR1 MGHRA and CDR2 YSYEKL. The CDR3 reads CASSPQVANYGYTF. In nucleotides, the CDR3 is TGCGCCAGCAGCCCACAGGTAGCTAACTATGGCTACACCTTC.

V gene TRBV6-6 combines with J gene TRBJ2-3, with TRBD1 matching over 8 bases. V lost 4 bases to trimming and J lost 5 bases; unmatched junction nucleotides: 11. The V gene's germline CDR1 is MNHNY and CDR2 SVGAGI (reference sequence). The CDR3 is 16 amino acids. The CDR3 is CASSSHRGMGEDTQYF. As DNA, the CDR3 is TGTGCCAGCAGTTCCCACAGGGGGATGGGAGAAGATACGCAGTATTTT.

CDR3 residues: CASSTLDSWEKLFF. The CDR3 DNA reads TGTGCCAGTAGTACCCTGGACAGCTGGGAAAAACTGTTTTTT. The gene calls are TRBV19 and TRBJ1-4, with a possible D match to TRBD1 (6 bases). The V end lost 4 bases, the J end lost 8 bases, and 14 bases lay between the germline ends. Germline-derived CDR1 and CDR2 are LNHDA and SQIVND (reference sequence). CDR3 length: 14 residues.

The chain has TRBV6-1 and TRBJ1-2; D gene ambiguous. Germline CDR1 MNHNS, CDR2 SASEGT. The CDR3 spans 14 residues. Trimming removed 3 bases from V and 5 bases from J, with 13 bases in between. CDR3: CASSERTGRYGYTF. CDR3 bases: TGTGCCAGCAGTGAGCGGACGGGCCGTTATGGCTACACCTTC.

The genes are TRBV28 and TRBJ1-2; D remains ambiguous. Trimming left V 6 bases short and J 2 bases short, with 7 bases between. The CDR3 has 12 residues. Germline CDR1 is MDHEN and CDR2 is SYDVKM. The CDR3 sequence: CASRIPNYGYTF. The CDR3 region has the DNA TGTGCCAGCAGGATACCAAACTATGGCTACACCTTC.

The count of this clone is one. The CDR3 region has the DNA TGTGCCAGCAGCTTTACCTACACTTCCGGGGAAGCTTTCTTT. Translation: CASSFTYTSGEAFF. The rearrangement joins TRBV11-3 to TRBJ1-1, with D uncertain. V shed 3 bases and J shed 8 bases, with 16 bases lying between them. Germline-derived CDR1 and CDR2 are SGHNT and YENEEA. CDR3 length equals 14 residues. Drawing the rest from reference TRBV11-3 and TRBJ1-1, the complete variable domain is EAGVVQSPRYKIIEKKQPVAFWCNPISGHNTLYWYLQNLGQGPELLIRYENEEAVDDSQLPKDRFSAERLKGVDSTLKIQPAELGDSAVYLCASSFTYTSGEAFFGQGTRLTVV.

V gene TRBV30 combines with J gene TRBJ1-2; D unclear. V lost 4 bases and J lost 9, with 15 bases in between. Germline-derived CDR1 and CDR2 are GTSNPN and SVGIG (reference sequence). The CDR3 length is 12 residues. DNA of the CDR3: TGTGCCTGGAAAGGTGAGGGTCCGAGCTACACCTTC. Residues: CAWKGEGPSYTF.

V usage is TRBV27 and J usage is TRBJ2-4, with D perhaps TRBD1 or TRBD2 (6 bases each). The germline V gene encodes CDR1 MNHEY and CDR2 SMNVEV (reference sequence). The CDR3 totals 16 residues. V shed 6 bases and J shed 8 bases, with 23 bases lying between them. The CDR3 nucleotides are TGTGCCAGCAGCCGACAGGCCTACCTAAGGGAGGACATTCAGTACTTC. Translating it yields CASSRQAYLREDIQYF.

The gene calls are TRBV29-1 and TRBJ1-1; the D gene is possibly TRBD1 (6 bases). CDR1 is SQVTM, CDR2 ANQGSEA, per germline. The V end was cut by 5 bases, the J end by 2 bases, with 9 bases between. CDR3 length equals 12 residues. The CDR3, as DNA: TGCAGCGTTAAGGGGGGAAACACTGAAGCTTTCTTT. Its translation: CSVKGGNTEAFF. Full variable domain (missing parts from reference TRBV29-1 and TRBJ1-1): SAVISQKPSRDICQRGTSLTIQCQVDSQVTMMFWYRQQPGQSLTLIATANQGSEATYESGFVIDKFPISRPNLTFSTLTVSNMSPEDSSIYLCSVKGGNTEAFFGQGTRLTVV.

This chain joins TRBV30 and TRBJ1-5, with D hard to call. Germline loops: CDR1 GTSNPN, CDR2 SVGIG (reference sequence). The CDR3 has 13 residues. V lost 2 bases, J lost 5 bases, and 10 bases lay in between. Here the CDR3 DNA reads TGTGCCTGGAGTACCGACGGATATCAGCCCCAGCATTTT. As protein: CAWSTDGYQPQHF.

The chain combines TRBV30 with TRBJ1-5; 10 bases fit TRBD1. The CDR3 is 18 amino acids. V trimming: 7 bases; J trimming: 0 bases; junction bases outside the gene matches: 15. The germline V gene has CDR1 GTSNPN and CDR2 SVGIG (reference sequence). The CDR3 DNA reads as TGTGCCTCCTTCGACAGGGGGCGGCACAGGGATAGCAATCAGCCCCAGCATTTT. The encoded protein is CASFDRGRHRDSNQPQHF.

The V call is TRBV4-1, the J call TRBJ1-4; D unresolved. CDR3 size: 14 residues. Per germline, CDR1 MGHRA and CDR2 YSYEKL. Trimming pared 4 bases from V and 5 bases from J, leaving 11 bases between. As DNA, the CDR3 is TGCGCCAGCAGCCGAATTCTAGGAAATGAAAAACTGTTTTTT. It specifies CASSRILGNEKLFF.

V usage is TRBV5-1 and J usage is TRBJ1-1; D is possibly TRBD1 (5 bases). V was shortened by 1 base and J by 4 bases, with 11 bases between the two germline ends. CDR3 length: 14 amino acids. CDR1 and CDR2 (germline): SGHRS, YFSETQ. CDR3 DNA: TGCGCCAGCAGCTTGCTTCCAGGGTCCACTGAAGCTTTCTTT. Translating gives CASSLLPGSTEAFF.

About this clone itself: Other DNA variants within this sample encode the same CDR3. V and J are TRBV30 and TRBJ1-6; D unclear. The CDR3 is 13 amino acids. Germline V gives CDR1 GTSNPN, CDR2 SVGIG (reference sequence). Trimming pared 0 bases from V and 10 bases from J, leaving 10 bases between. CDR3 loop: CAWSVLGRSPLHF. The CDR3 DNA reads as TGTGCCTGGAGTGTACTTGGTCGATCACCCCTCCACTTT.

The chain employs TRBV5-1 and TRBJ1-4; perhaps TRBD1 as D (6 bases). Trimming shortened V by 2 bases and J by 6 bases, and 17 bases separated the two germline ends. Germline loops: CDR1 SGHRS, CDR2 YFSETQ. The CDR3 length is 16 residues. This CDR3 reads CASSLAGGHDDEKLFF. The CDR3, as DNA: TGCGCCAGCAGCTTAGCCGGGGGACACGATGATGAAAAACTGTTTTTT.

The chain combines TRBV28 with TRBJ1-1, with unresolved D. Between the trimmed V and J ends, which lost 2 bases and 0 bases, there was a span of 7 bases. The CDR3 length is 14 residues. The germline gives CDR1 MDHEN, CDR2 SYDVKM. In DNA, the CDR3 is TGTGCCAGCAGTTTACCGACGGTGAACACTGAAGCTTTCTTT. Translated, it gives CASSLPTVNTEAFF.